Ten or more counts support the clone carrying this T cell receptor (beta chain). Its specificity is unknown. The data belong to a study of T-cell reconstitution after alpha-beta-depleted transplantation in children. This sample's TCRbeta library carried unique molecular identifier barcodes. Using its own MiXCR run on the PCR reads, TCRdb lists one record per CDR3 protein. The profile shows about 200,000 distinct CDR3 sequences, approximately 8.4% of them singletons. This CDR3 is 13 amino acids long. Per germline, CDR1 LGHDT and CDR2 YNNKEL (reference sequence). V shed 2 bases and J shed 7 bases, with 9 bases lying between them. Study observations and caveats: There were some patients whose high TCRbeta diversity at day 60 came from surviving recipient T cells and thymic progenitors.

This clonotype originated in a male patient under 10 years old who had a stem cell transplant for acute myeloid leukemia, so the T cells may come from the graft donor. Sequenced here: PBMCs, mostly from graft donor cells, sampled 360 days after TCRalphabeta/CD19-depleted stem cell transplant. The genes are TRBV3-1 and TRBJ1-5; no reliable D call. The CDR3 is CASSQSIGQPQHF. The CDR3 region has the DNA TGTGCCAGCAGCCAATCGATAGGACAGCCCCAGCATTTT. Full variable domain (rest looked up from reference TRBV3-1 and TRBJ1-5): DTAVSQTPKYLVTQMGNDKSIKCEQNLGHDTMYWYKQDSKKFLKIMFSYNNKELIINETVPNRFSPKSPDKAHLNLHINSLELGDSAVYFCASSQSIGQPQHFGDGTRLSIL.